Listed below are T cell receptor beta chains from one sample, sequenced in a study of shared clonotypes between healthy human individuals. The assay was immunoSEQ multiplex PCR, and TCRdb's table has in-frame clones only and misses some. The sample carries 1.5 million to 2.5 million clones, less than 95% recorded once. Sequencing input: naive CD8+ T cells sorted from blood. The receptor set was obtained from a man younger than 30 in good health. The CDR3 runs from the conserved cysteine through the conserved F or W. D genes are given only for firm matches.

j_call,d_call,v_call,cdr3_aa
TRBJ2-7,NA,TRBV11-2,CASSHGAEQYF
TRBJ2-7,TRBD2,TRBV13,CASSPSGSGLYEQYF
TRBJ2-7,TRBD1,TRBV27,CASSPWADRTYEQYF
TRBJ2-5,TRBD1,TRBV7-8,CASSQPRDSTEETQYF
TRBJ1-1,TRBD1,TRBV25-1,CASSEDRSGGTEAFF
TRBJ1-4,NA,TRBV7-8,CASSSTPPITGNEKLFF
TRBJ2-2,TRBD2,TRBV9,CASSLAGETNTGELFF
TRBJ1-5,NA,TRBV27,CASSDSNQPQHF
TRBJ1-4,NA,TRBV20-1,CSASQDEKLFF
TRBJ1-2,NA,TRBV5-1,CASSFPDLYGYTF
TRBJ2-1,TRBD1,TRBV4-3,CASSQELLLGGGEQFF
TRBJ1-1,NA,TRBV4-1,CASSQIGVAGVKEAFF
TRBJ2-7,TRBD1,TRBV10-3,CAISEWDRGKLAGLSYEQYF
TRBJ2-1,NA,TRBV30,CAWSVKRGYNEQFF
TRBJ1-3,NA,TRBV2,CASSDESRDPGNTIYF
TRBJ2-3,NA,TRBV11-2,CASSLGGADTQYF
TRBJ1-5,TRBD1,TRBV19,CASQIRDRGQPQHF
TRBJ2-5,NA,TRBV7-9,CASSPGGLETQYF
TRBJ2-7,TRBD2,TRBV29-1,CSVEVLAGGLYEQYF
TRBJ1-1,TRBD1,TRBV19,CASSAPGQGITEAFF
TRBJ2-5,NA,TRBV7-9,CASSLVIGYQETQYF
TRBJ1-1,TRBD1,TRBV19,CASSIDPPDRGDTEAFF
TRBJ2-5,NA,TRBV7-9,CASSLGAGSEETQYF
TRBJ2-2,NA,TRBV9,CASRGGGLTGELFF
TRBJ2-5,TRBD2,TRBV23-1,CASSHLPSGRALETQYF
TRBJ2-5,TRBD1,TRBV13,CASSLHGQGETQYF
TRBJ1-1,NA,TRBV28,CASSFSNTEAFF
TRBJ1-1,NA,TRBV6-5,CASSYPGDGGNTEAFF